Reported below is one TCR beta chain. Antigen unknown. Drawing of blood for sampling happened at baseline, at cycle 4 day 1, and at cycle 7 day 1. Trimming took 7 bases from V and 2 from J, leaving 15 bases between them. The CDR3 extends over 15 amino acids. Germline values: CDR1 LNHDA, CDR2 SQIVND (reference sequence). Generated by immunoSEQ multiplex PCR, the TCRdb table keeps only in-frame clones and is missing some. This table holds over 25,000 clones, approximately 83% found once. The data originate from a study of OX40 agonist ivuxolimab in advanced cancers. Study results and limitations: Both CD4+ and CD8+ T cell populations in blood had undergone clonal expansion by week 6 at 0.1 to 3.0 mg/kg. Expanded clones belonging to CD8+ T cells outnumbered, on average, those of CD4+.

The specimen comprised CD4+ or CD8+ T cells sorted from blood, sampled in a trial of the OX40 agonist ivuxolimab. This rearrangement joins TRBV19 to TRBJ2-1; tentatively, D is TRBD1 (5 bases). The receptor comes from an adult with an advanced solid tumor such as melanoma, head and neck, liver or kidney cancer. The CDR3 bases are TGTGCCAGTAATCCCTCAGGGTTCACCTACAATGAGCAGTTCTTC. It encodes CASNPSGFTYNEQFF.